Below are 14 T cell receptor beta chains sequenced from a single sample in a study of T cell repertoires in cytomegalovirus infection. TCRdb reprocessed the reads with MiXCR, giving one entry per CDR3 protein. The data hold approximately 990,000 distinct CDR3 sequences, with less than 40% observed a single time. These receptors' targets are unknown. The sequences come from cultured CD8+ T cells from PBMCs, collected from culture after CMV antigen stimulation. The source of these receptors is a human donor in good health (CMV status not recorded). Some clones in this sample may be carry-over from other donors' samples.

Worth noting for this clonotype: Possible read error: a much larger clone is one base away. The rearrangement joins TRBV7-8 to TRBJ2-7, with D uncertain. The germline V gene encodes CDR1 SGHVS and CDR2 FQNEAQ. The CDR3 length is 13 residues. The CDR3 loop is CASSLELPYDQYV. CDR3 in DNA: TGTGCCAGCAGCTTAGAACTGCCCTACGACCAGTACGTC.

V is TRBV6-5 and J is TRBJ1-1; no clear D gene. This CDR3 spans 12 amino acids. Looked up from germline, CDR1 is MNHEY and CDR2 is SVGAGI. Trimming shortened V by 7 bases and J by 1 base, and 7 bases separated the two germline ends. The CDR3 is CASMRSNTEAFF. The CDR3 coding sequence is TGTGCCAGCATGAGATCGAACACTGAAGCTTTCTTT.

In this sample, this clonotype turned up a few times. V gene TRBV6-1 combines with J gene TRBJ1-1; perhaps TRBD1 as D (5 bases). The CDR3 has 11 amino acids. Germline V lookup: CDR1 MNHNS, CDR2 SASEGT. Trimming stripped 11 bases from V and 9 bases from J, with 16 bases between. The CDR3 DNA follows: TGTGCCGCCATCTTGGGGGAGAAAGCTTTCTTT. Encoded protein: CAAILGEKAFF.

This clonotype turned up a few times. The chain has TRBV7-3 and TRBJ1-1; D is perhaps TRBD1 (5 bases). Germline V gives CDR1 SGHTA, CDR2 FQGTGA. The CDR3 loop spans 15 amino acids. V was trimmed by 3 bases and J by 4 bases, leaving 15 bases between them. The CDR3 reads CASSLQGGQGTEAFF. The CDR3 DNA sequence: TGTGCCAGCAGCTTGCAGGGTGGGCAAGGCACTGAAGCTTTCTTT.

V gene TRBV4-1 combines with J gene TRBJ2-1; TRBD1 aligns across 8 bases. Germline CDR1 and CDR2: MGHRA and YSYEKL. J was trimmed by 6 bases and V by 4 bases; bases with no gene match: 11. There are 16 residues in the CDR3. The CDR3, as DNA: TGCGCCAGCAGCCTAGAACCCCGGACAGGGAGCAATGAGCAGTTCTTC. This encodes CASSLEPRTGSNEQFF.

This clonotype has ten or more counts. Germline is not matched at one junction end, which may reflect a read error. The rearrangement links TRBV7-7 to TRBJ2-2, with TRBD2 matching over 8 bases. The length of the CDR3 is 16 residues. Germline V gene lookup returns CDR1 SSHAT and CDR2 FNYEAQ (reference sequence). CDR3 protein: CASSPRTSLVTGELFF. The CDR3 region has the DNA TGTGCTAGCAGCCCCCGGACTAGCCTAGTGACCGGGGAGCTGTTTTTT.

This clonotype was counted many times. This rearrangement joins TRBV7-6 to TRBJ2-1; no clear D. Trimming pared 5 bases from V and 7 bases from J, leaving 6 bases between. Per the germline V gene, CDR1 is SGHVS and CDR2 is FNYEAQ. The CDR3 is 11 residues long. The CDR3 region has the DNA TGTGCCAGCAGCCGTTTAAATGAGCAGTTCTTC. Protein: CASSRLNEQFF. The full variable domain, completed using reference TRBV7-6 and TRBJ2-1, is GAGVSQSPRYKVTKRGQDVALRCDPISGHVSLYWYRQALGQGPEFLTYFNYEAQQDKSGLPNDRFSAERPEGSISTLTIQRTEQRDSAMYRCASSRLNEQFFGPGTRLTVL.

The rearrangement links TRBV14 to TRBJ2-1; D unclear. This CDR3 contains 14 residues. Germline V gene lookup returns CDR1 SGHDN and CDR2 FVKESK. The V end was cut by 4 bases, the J end by 3 bases, with 10 bases between. Written as DNA, the CDR3 is TGTGCCAGCAGCCGGAAGTTGGTCTACAATGAGCAGTTCTTC. Its translation is CASSRKLVYNEQFF.

This clonotype came up many times. The V call is TRBV7-6, the J call TRBJ2-1; 10 nucleotides line up with TRBD2. With 4 bases clipped from V and 2 bases from J, the junction kept 2 bases outside the gene matches. The CDR3 covers 15 residues. The germline CDR1 and CDR2 sequences are SGHVS and FNYEAQ. The CDR3 reads CASSSSGGPYNEQFF. CDR3 nucleotides: TGTGCCAGCAGCTCTAGCGGGGGCCCCTACAATGAGCAGTTCTTC.

V is TRBV7-9 and J is TRBJ2-5, with D perhaps matching TRBD1 (5 bases). Germline assignment: CDR1 SEHNR and CDR2 FQNEAQ (reference sequence). With 7 bases removed from V and 5 bases from J, the gap between germline ends came to 14 bases. This CDR3 is 13 amino acids long. Here the CDR3 reads CASTISGIETQYF. CDR3 nucleotide sequence: TGTGCCAGCACCATCTCAGGGATCGAGACCCAGTACTTC.

The chain uses TRBV10-3 and TRBJ2-5; TRBD2 aligns across 14 bases. V gave up 3 bases and J gave up 5 bases; unmatched junction bases: 14. Germline V gives CDR1 ENHRY, CDR2 SYGVKD. The CDR3 is 19 residues long. The CDR3 is CAISDGTSGGVGATETQYF. In DNA, the CDR3 is TGTGCCATCAGTGACGGGACTAGCGGGGGAGTTGGGGCAACCGAGACCCAGTACTTC.

The rearrangement joins TRBV12-5 to TRBJ2-5; D is perhaps TRBD1 (6 bases). From germline, CDR1 is LGHNT and CDR2 FRNRAP. This CDR3 region has 14 residues. Trimming took 9 bases from V and 1 from J, leaving 15 bases between them. The CDR3 loop reads CARGPPGAQETQYF. As DNA, the CDR3 is TGTGCTAGAGGCCCACCAGGGGCCCAAGAGACCCAGTACTTC.

V and J are TRBV6-2 or TRBV6-3 and TRBJ2-1; no clear D. Germline-derived CDR1 and CDR2 are MNHEY and SVGEGT. Trimming took off 2 bases at V and 2 bases at J, with 13 bases between the two ends. This CDR3 has 16 amino acids. The CDR3 coding sequence is TGTGCCAGCAGTTACGGGCGTTTTGGGACCTACAATGAGCAGTTCTTC. Translated: CASSYGRFGTYNEQFF.

V is TRBV7-6 and J is TRBJ1-3, with D possibly being TRBD1 (5 bases). This CDR3 is 14 amino acids long. Germline CDR1 and CDR2: SGHVS and FNYEAQ. V dropped 5 bases and J dropped 2 bases, with 10 bases sitting between them. The CDR3 coding sequence is TGTGCCAGCAGCCCAGGGAGGACTGGAAACACCATATATTTT. Protein: CASSPGRTGNTIYF.